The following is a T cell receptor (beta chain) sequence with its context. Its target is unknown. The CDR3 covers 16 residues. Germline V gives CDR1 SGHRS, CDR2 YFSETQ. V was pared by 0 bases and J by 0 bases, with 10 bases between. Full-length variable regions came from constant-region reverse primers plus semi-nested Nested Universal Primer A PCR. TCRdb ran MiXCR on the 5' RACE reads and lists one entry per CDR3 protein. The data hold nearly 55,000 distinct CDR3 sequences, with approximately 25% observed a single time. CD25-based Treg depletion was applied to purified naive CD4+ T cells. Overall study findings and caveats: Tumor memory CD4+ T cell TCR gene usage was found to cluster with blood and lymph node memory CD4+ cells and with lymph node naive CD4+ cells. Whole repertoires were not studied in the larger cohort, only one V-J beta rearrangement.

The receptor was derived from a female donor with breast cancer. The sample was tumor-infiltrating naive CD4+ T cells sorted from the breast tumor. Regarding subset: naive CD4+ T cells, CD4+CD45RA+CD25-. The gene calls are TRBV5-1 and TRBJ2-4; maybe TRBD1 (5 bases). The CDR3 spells CASSLARDIAKNIQYF. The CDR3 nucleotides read TGCGCCAGCAGCTTGGCCAGGGATATAGCCAAAAACATTCAGTACTTC.